These T cell receptor beta chains were read from a single sample in a study of blood T cell repertoires in COVID-19. Produced via immunoSEQ multiplex PCR; TCRdb's table is partial and in-frame only. The table lists roughly 97,000 clones, around nine tenths of them singletons. Sequencing was carried out using peripheral blood. The receptors originated from a man aged 60 to 75 with acute or convalescent COVID-19. The CDR3 runs from the conserved cysteine through the conserved F or W. A D gene is named only where the DNA matches it firmly. Expanded clones get a size class; other rows say once, few or many, or leave the size out.

j_gene | len | v_gene | abundance | d_gene | CDR3nt | CDR3aa
TRBJ2-1 | 15 | TRBV6-6 | NA | TRBD2 | TGTGCCAGCAGCCGACTAGCGGTTTCCTACAATGAGCAGTTCTTC | CASSRLAVSYNEQFF
TRBJ2-3 | 15 | TRBV4-1 | NA | NA | TGCGCCAGCAGCCCGCGAGGAGTAGTTTACGCTACGCAGTATTTT | CASSPRGVVYATQYF
TRBJ1-1 | 16 | TRBV19 | NA | NA | TGTGCCAGTAGTATGATACAGGGTTTGGTGAACACTGAAGCTTTCTTT | CASSMIQGLVNTEAFF
TRBJ1-4 | 16 | TRBV5-1 | NA | NA | TGCGCCAGCAGCTTGGGCTTGACGGGGACTAATGAAAAACTGTTTTTT | CASSLGLTGTNEKLFF
TRBJ2-1 | 11 | TRBV30 | once | NA | TGTGCTGCGACAGTATACAATGAGCAGTTCTTC | CAATVYNEQFF
TRBJ1-4 | 14 | TRBV4-2 | NA | TRBD1 | TGTGCCAGCAGTTTGACAGGGGGCGAGGAAAAACTGTTTTTT | CASSLTGGEEKLFF
TRBJ1-3 | 16 | TRBV2 | few | NA | TGTGCCAGCAGTGGTAATCCCCCCAGCTCTGGAAACACCATATATTTT | CASSGNPPSSGNTIYF
TRBJ2-3 | 15 | TRBV5-4 | NA | TRBD2 | TGTGCCAGCAGCTTGTCGGGGGGTCGCACAGATACGCAGTATTTT | CASSLSGGRTDTQYF
TRBJ1-4 | 13 | TRBV12-3/TRBV12-4 | NA | NA | TGTGCCAGCAGTTTTTGGGGAGACGAAAAACTGTTTTTT | CASSFWGDEKLFF
TRBJ2-5 | 15 | TRBV5-8 | NA | NA | TGTGCCAGCAGCTTGGGCCGGGGGTGGCAAGAGACCCAGTACTTC | CASSLGRGWQETQYF
TRBJ1-5 | 16 | TRBV6-1 | NA | NA | TGTGCCAGCAGTGAAGCCGCGGGATCGGGCAATCAGCCCCAGCATTTT | CASSEAAGSGNQPQHF
TRBJ2-3 | 14 | TRBV4-2 | NA | TRBD1 | TGTGCCAGCAGCCAGGGACAGAGGACAGATACGCAGTATTTT | CASSQGQRTDTQYF
TRBJ1-1 | 14 | TRBV5-1 | NA | NA | TGCGCCAGCAGCTATACCGGGGGGGCCACTGAAGCTTTCTTT | CASSYTGGATEAFF
TRBJ1-6 | 15 | TRBV18 | once | NA | TGTGCCAGCTCACCCCAGGAGGGCTATAATTCACCCCTCCACTTT | CASSPQEGYNSPLHF
TRBJ2-2 | 15 | TRBV11-2 | NA | TRBD2 | TGTGCCAGCAGTTCGACTAGCGCAGGCACCGGGGAGCTGTTTTTT | CASSSTSAGTGELFF
TRBJ1-3 | 14 | TRBV30 | NA | NA | TGTGCCTGGAGTGTAACCCAGTCTGGAAACACCATATATTTT | CAWSVTQSGNTIYF
TRBJ1-1 | 13 | TRBV2 | once | NA | TGTGCCAGCAGCTCACAGGGTTGGACTGAAGCTTTCTTT | CASSSQGWTEAFF
TRBJ1-1 | 13 | TRBV28 | once | NA | TGTGCCAGCAGTTATAGTCCGAACACTGAAGCTTTCTTT | CASSYSPNTEAFF
TRBJ2-3 | 12 | TRBV2 | NA | NA | TGTGCCAGCAGTGGGCCCACAGATACGCAGTATTTT | CASSGPTDTQYF
TRBJ2-7 | 12 | TRBV11-3 | few | NA | TGTGCCAGCAGCTCGACTGGCTACGAGCAGTACTTC | CASSSTGYEQYF
TRBJ1-6 | 14 | TRBV27 | NA | NA | TGTGCCAGCAGTCAACTCAGGGCTAATTCACCCCTCCACTTT | CASSQLRANSPLHF
TRBJ1-2 | 12 | TRBV19 | NA | NA | TGTGCCACCGACAGTTTAGGCTATGGCTACACCTTC | CATDSLGYGYTF
TRBJ1-1 | 12 | TRBV12-3/TRBV12-4 | NA | NA | TGTGCCAGCAGTTTGGCCAGGGTTGGCGCTTTCTTT | CASSLARVGAFF
TRBJ1-5 | 15 | TRBV9 | NA | NA | TGTGCCAGCAGCCGCGGACAGCAAAGCAATCAGCCCCAGCATTTT | CASSRGQQSNQPQHF
TRBJ2-1 | 20 | TRBV11-2 | NA | NA | TGTGCCAGCAGCTTAGATCCGGGTGGGGGGAGGTTTAGCGTTCGCAATGAGCAGTTCTTC | CASSLDPGGGRFSVRNEQFF